The source of this T cell receptor beta chain is a study of blood T cell repertoires in COVID-19. Study-wide background: Samples of COVID-19 (acute and convalescent) were obtained from the United States, Italy and Spain. PBMCs, B-cell-depleted T cells, or T cells provided the cDNA or gDNA that made up the material.

This CDR3 has 16 amino acids. Germline CDR1 reads MNHEY; CDR2 reads SVGAGI. Trimming took 4 bases from V and 0 from J; bases not matched to a gene: 8. In the study's own analysis: It was from reference gene primer amplification that nucleated cell counts were estimated. TCRdb's table, derived via immunoSEQ multiplex PCR, lists solely in-frame clones and lacks some. V, J and clone size reflect that table, while D and trimming were determined from the DNA. This table has roughly 260,000 clones, roughly 87% appearing once. The receptor was isolated from a woman in her forties or fifties who had recovered from COVID-19. The V call is TRBV6-5, the J call TRBJ1-1, with 7 bases lining up with TRBD1. The sequenced sample was peripheral blood. CDR3 sequence (DNA): TGTGCCAGCAGTTGGGCGACAGGGAATTTGAACACTGAAGCTTTCTTT. It is translated as CASSWATGNLNTEAFF.